Each of the 29 T cell receptor beta chains below was sequenced from the same sample in a study of cytomegalovirus exposure and HLA in healthy donors. Only in-frame clones appear in the TCRdb table, and some are missing; sequencing was by immunoSEQ multiplex PCR. The table includes 60,000 to 70,000 clones, 80% to 95% detected once. Sequencing was done on a sample of PBMCs. Source of these receptors: a man between 18 and 35 years old in good health and CMV-seropositive.

The genes are TRBV19 and TRBJ2-2; 7 bases are shared with TRBD1. The germline gives CDR1 LNHDA, CDR2 SQIVND (reference sequence). Unmatched junction bases numbered 5, after V lost 11 bases and J lost 2 bases. This CDR3 is 13 amino acids long. CDR3 coding DNA: TGTGCCGGAAGACAGGGTAACACCGGGGAGCTGTTTTTT. Its translation: CAGRQGNTGELFF.

In this sample, this clone turned up once. The chain joins TRBV15 to TRBJ2-2; D remains unclear. The V gene's germline CDR1 is LNHNV and CDR2 YYDKDF (reference sequence). The CDR3 contains 15 residues. V dropped 2 bases and J dropped 5 bases, with 12 bases sitting between them. In nucleotides, the CDR3 is TGTGCCACCAGCAGAAGATTAAACAAAACCGGGGAGCTGTTTTTT. Encoded protein: CATSRRLNKTGELFF.

V gene TRBV4-1 combines with J gene TRBJ1-1; a weak D match, TRBD1 (6 bases). V dropped 5 bases and J dropped 0 bases, with 13 bases sitting between them. The CDR3 is 15 amino acids. Germline V gives CDR1 MGHRA, CDR2 YSYEKL. CDR3 sequence (DNA): TGCGCCAGCAGCGCGCAACAGGGAGTGAACACTGAAGCTTTCTTT. Protein: CASSAQQGVNTEAFF.

The sample holds a few counts of this clone. The genes are TRBV6-6 and TRBJ1-2; perhaps TRBD1 as D (5 bases). This CDR3 has 14 amino acids. The germline V gene has CDR1 MNHNY and CDR2 SVGAGI (reference sequence). The V and J ends lost 5 bases and 5 bases respectively, with 15 bases between them. Here the CDR3 DNA reads TGTGCCAGCAGTCCGGGGGGGGAGAAGTATGGCTACACCTTC. Its translation: CASSPGGEKYGYTF.

Only a few counts were recorded for this clone. The genes are TRBV6-1 and TRBJ2-5; 8 positions agree with TRBD2. Trimming at V came to 6 bases and at J to 4 bases, leaving 10 bases not matched to a gene. The germline V gene encodes CDR1 MNHNS and CDR2 SASEGT. The CDR3 spans 15 residues. CDR3 nucleotide sequence: TGTGCCAGCAGCTCTAGGGGCCTAGCGGGAGAGACCCAGTACTTC. Translated, it gives CASSSRGLAGETQYF.

The chain recombines TRBV6-1 with TRBJ2-5, with 12 bases aligning to TRBD2. V shed 2 bases, J shed 2 bases, and the junction held 0 bases outside the gene matches. Germline V gene data show CDR1 as MNHNS and CDR2 as SASEGT. There are 15 residues in the CDR3. CDR3 sequence (DNA): TGTGCCAGCAGTGAACTAGCGGGAGGGCAAGAGACCCAGTACTTC. Residues: CASSELAGGQETQYF.

The V and J genes are TRBV9 and TRBJ2-5; D is perhaps TRBD2 (6 bases). This CDR3 is 17 amino acids long. Germline CDR1 and CDR2: SGDLS and YYNGEE. V shed 0 bases and J shed 1 base, with 16 bases lying between them. CDR3 protein: CASSVDPPGGAQETQYF. For the CDR3, the DNA is TGTGCCAGCAGCGTAGACCCCCCGGGCGGGGCCCAAGAGACCCAGTACTTC.

This clone was seen only once. This rearrangement joins TRBV28 to TRBJ2-2; D remains unclear. The CDR3 spans 13 residues. The V gene lost 5 bases and the J gene lost 2 bases, with 6 bases spanning the gap. Germline CDR1 reads MDHEN; CDR2 reads SYDVKM. The CDR3 region is CASSVRNTGELFF. CDR3 DNA: TGTGCCAGCAGTGTGAGAAACACCGGGGAGCTGTTTTTT.

This clone was seen just once. The chain carries TRBV4-1 and TRBJ2-1; weak D call: TRBD2 (6 bases). V gave up 5 bases and J gave up 2 bases, with 16 bases separating them. This CDR3 comprises 16 residues. Germline V lookup: CDR1 MGHRA, CDR2 YSYEKL. This chain's CDR3 is CASSFNTLAAYNEQFF. As DNA, the CDR3 is TGCGCCAGCAGCTTCAATACCTTAGCGGCCTACAATGAGCAGTTCTTC.

This chain joins TRBV29-1 and TRBJ2-2; a possible D gene is TRBD2 (5 bases). Per the germline V gene, CDR1 is SQVTM and CDR2 is ANQGSEA. V was pared by 6 bases and J by 5 bases, with 13 bases between. The CDR3 is made up of 13 amino acids. For the CDR3, the DNA is TGCAGCGTCTCGGTTACGGGGACCGGGGAGCTGTTTTTT. Its translation is CSVSVTGTGELFF.

The chain combines TRBV14 with TRBJ2-1; D ambiguous. V lost 6 bases to trimming and J lost 9 bases, with 9 bases between them. This CDR3 region has 11 residues. The germline gives CDR1 SGHDN, CDR2 FVKESK. Written as DNA, the CDR3 is TGTGCCAGCAGGAGTAATCGTGAGCAGTTCTTC. Translated, it gives CASRSNREQFF. Drawing the rest from reference TRBV14 and TRBJ2-1, the complete variable domain is EAGVTQFPSHSVIEKGQTVTLRCDPISGHDNLYWYRRVMGKEIKFLLHFVKESKQDESGMPNNRFLAERTGGTYSTLKVQPAELEDSGVYFCASRSNREQFFGPGTRLTVL.

The chain joins TRBV28 to TRBJ2-2, with 7 nucleotides matching TRBD2. The CDR3 has 13 residues. Trimming cost V 3 bases and J 7 bases; bases outside gene matches: 2. The germline V gene encodes CDR1 MDHEN and CDR2 SYDVKM. CDR3 DNA sequence: TGTGCCAGCAGTTTTACGGGAGGCGGGGAGCTGTTTTTT. Translated: CASSFTGGGELFF. The variable domain in full, with the rest retrieved from reference TRBV28 and TRBJ2-2, is DVKVTQSSRYLVKRTGEKVFLECVQDMDHENMFWYRQDPGLGLRLIYFSYDVKMKEKGDIPEGYSVSREKKERFSLILESASTNQTSMYLCASSFTGGGELFFGEGSRLTVL.

The V gene is TRBV2, the J gene TRBJ2-1, with TRBD2 matching 8 bases. Germline trimming cut 5 bases from V and 2 bases from J; bases unmatched to any gene: 5. CDR1 is SNHLY and CDR2 is FYNNEI in the germline V gene. The CDR3 has 15 residues. The DNA of the CDR3 is TGTGCCAGCAGTTACCCGGGAGGGGCCTACAATGAGCAGTTCTTC. This gives the protein CASSYPGGAYNEQFF.

The rearrangement links TRBV9 to TRBJ2-2, with D possibly matching TRBD1 (6 bases). The length of the CDR3 is 15 residues. The germline V and J ends were trimmed by 2 bases and 5 bases, with 13 bases remaining between them. CDR1 is SGDLS and CDR2 is YYNGEE in the germline V gene. CDR3 sequence (DNA): TGTGCCAGCAGCGTCGCTCAGGGGCCAACCGGGGAGCTGTTTTTT. Translation: CASSVAQGPTGELFF.

This clone has just one count. The chain uses TRBV4-1 and TRBJ1-5; the D is unclear. The V end was cut by 2 bases, the J end by 2 bases, with 10 bases between. Germline CDR1 reads MGHRA; CDR2 reads YSYEKL. The CDR3 loop spans 15 amino acids. Written as DNA, the CDR3 is TGCGCCAGCAGCCAACTTGACATTGGCAATCAGCCCCAGCATTTT. Translated, it gives CASSQLDIGNQPQHF.

The chain carries TRBV10-2 and TRBJ1-2; D remains unclear. The ends were cut back, 0 bases at V and 3 bases at J, with 5 bases in the middle. Germline loops: CDR1 WSHSY, CDR2 SAAADI. This CDR3 comprises 13 residues. As DNA, the CDR3 is TGCGCCAGCAGTGAGTCGCCGGACTATGGCTACACCTTC. As protein: CASSESPDYGYTF.

V is TRBV30 and J is TRBJ2-3; D remains ambiguous. The germline V gene encodes CDR1 GTSNPN and CDR2 SVGIG (reference sequence). Trimming cost V 0 bases and J 11 bases, with 12 bases left between them. The CDR3 length is 12 residues. For the CDR3, the DNA is TGTGCCTGGAGTGTAGAGGCTACGGGGCAGTATTTT. As protein: CAWSVEATGQYF. The whole variable domain, remainder taken from reference TRBV30 and TRBJ2-3, is SQTIHQWPATLVQPVGSPLSLECTVEGTSNPNLYWYRQAAGRGLQLLFYSVGIGQISSEVPQNLSASRPQDRQFILSSKKLLLSDSGFYLCAWSVEATGQYFGPGTRLTVL.

With respect to this clone: At one end, the junction sequence differs from germline, possibly due to a read error. The chain recombines TRBV7-7 with TRBJ2-3; 7 bases are a match to TRBD2. Looked up from germline, CDR1 is SSHAT and CDR2 is FNYEAQ (reference sequence). CDR3 size: 16 residues. CDR3 coding DNA: TGTGCTAGCAGCTTAGGGAGCGGGGTTAGCACAGATACGCAGTATTTT. Amino acid sequence: CASSLGSGVSTDTQYF.

The V gene is TRBV10-1, the J gene TRBJ2-5, with D perhaps matching TRBD1 (5 bases). The CDR3 is 15 residues long. Trimming pared 2 bases from V and 1 base from J, leaving 11 bases between. In germline, CDR1 is WNHNN, CDR2 SYGVQD (reference sequence). CDR3 sequence (DNA): TGCGCCAGCAGTGAGGGAGACAGATTCCAAGAGACCCAGTACTTC. It specifies CASSEGDRFQETQYF.

The chain is built from TRBV7-9 and TRBJ2-5; 9 nucleotides line up with TRBD1. Germline assignment: CDR1 SEHNR and CDR2 FQNEAQ (reference sequence). V shed 5 bases and J 1 base; nucleotides not matched to a gene: 5. This CDR3 is built from 15 residues. DNA of the CDR3: TGTGCCAGCAGCCTGGGACAGGGACTCCAAGAGACCCAGTACTTC. Amino acids: CASSLGQGLQETQYF.

Here the CDR3 DNA reads TGTGCCAGCAGCGCTGGGGAGCCCAATGAGCAGTTCTTC. It specifies CASSAGEPNEQFF. The V gene is TRBV9, the J gene TRBJ2-1; a weak D match, TRBD2 (5 bases). This CDR3 spans 13 amino acids. The V gene's germline CDR1 is SGDLS and CDR2 YYNGEE. V gave up 3 bases and J gave up 6 bases, with 10 bases separating them.

The chain joins TRBV9 to TRBJ1-4, with D uncertain. Germline values: CDR1 SGDLS, CDR2 YYNGEE. V was clipped by 3 bases and J by 4 bases, with 4 bases between them. The CDR3 is 12 residues long. CDR3 sequence reads: CASSAYNEKLFF. For the CDR3, the DNA is TGTGCCAGCAGCGCGTATAATGAAAAACTGTTTTTT.

The chain combines TRBV9 with TRBJ1-2; no definite D call. This CDR3 contains 16 residues. Deletions cut 4 bases from V and 3 bases from J, with 19 bases between. Germline V gene lookup returns CDR1 SGDLS and CDR2 YYNGEE. The DNA of the CDR3 is TGTGCCAGCAGCTCCAGGCCGGACTGGGCGGACTATGGCTACACCTTC. It specifies CASSSRPDWADYGYTF.

This sequence joins TRBV9 and TRBJ1-1; D gene ambiguous. Trimming removed 3 bases at V and 6 bases at J, with 12 bases between. The CDR3 consists of 13 residues. Germline V gene data show CDR1 as SGDLS and CDR2 as YYNGEE. The CDR3 DNA follows: TGTGCCAGCAGCGCCAGCGGGCAGTCTGAAGCTTTCTTT. It is translated as CASSASGQSEAFF.

The genes are TRBV7-3 and TRBJ2-1; 9 nucleotides match TRBD2. The CDR3 covers 21 residues. CDR1 SGHTA and CDR2 FQGTGA come from the germline V gene. After removal of 2 bases from V and 8 bases from J, the junction contained 25 bases not matched to a gene. CDR3: CASSLYPPTKGAGGRKDEQFF. The CDR3 DNA reads TGTGCCAGCAGCTTATATCCCCCCACTAAAGGAGCGGGAGGCCGGAAGGATGAGCAGTTCTTC.

This clone has just one count. This chain links TRBV7-9 with TRBJ2-3, with 8 bases lining up with TRBD2. V was clipped by 8 bases and J by 2 bases; unmatched bases: 12. The CDR3 covers 16 residues. Germline values: CDR1 SEHNR, CDR2 FQNEAQ (reference sequence). Here the CDR3 DNA reads TGTGCCAGCCAACCCCGCGGCGGGAGGTTCACAGATACGCAGTATTTT. Residues: CASQPRGGRFTDTQYF.

This clone was seen just once. This chain uses TRBV11-3 with TRBJ2-2, with 10 bases that match TRBD2. In germline, CDR1 is SGHNT, CDR2 YENEEA. The CDR3 is 18 residues long. The ends lost 4 bases at V and 0 bases at J; junction bases unmatched: 8. The CDR3 protein is CASSSLATSGSNTGELFF. The CDR3 nucleotides read TGTGCCAGCAGCTCCCTCGCGACTAGCGGGTCGAACACCGGGGAGCTGTTTTTT.

This clone was seen once. This chain connects TRBV7-3 to TRBJ2-4, with D tentatively TRBD1 (6 bases). The CDR3 consists of 15 residues. Germline V gene data show CDR1 as SGHTA and CDR2 as FQGTGA. Trimming pared 2 bases from V and 4 bases from J, leaving 12 bases between. CDR3 coding DNA: TGTGCCAGCAGCTTAGGTGTTACAGGGAAAAACATTCAGTACTTC. Its translation: CASSLGVTGKNIQYF.

This sequence joins TRBV4-2 and TRBJ1-3; D gene ambiguous. The V end was cut by 5 bases, the J end by 5 bases, with 10 bases between. Germline values: CDR1 LGHNA, CDR2 YNFKEQ. This CDR3 has 13 residues. DNA for the CDR3: TGTGCCAGCAGCAGACAAGTGAGAAACACCATATATTTT. Protein product: CASSRQVRNTIYF.